This T cell receptor beta chain was profiled in a study of cytomegalovirus exposure and HLA in healthy donors. Findings and caveats of the study: In vitro data verified a few CMV-associated chains as specific for CMV antigens.

Per germline, CDR1 MNHNY and CDR2 SVGAGI (reference sequence). The CDR3 has 15 residues. J gave up 6 bases and V 2 bases, and 5 bases lay outside the gene matches. A note on this clone: Its target is not known.

Some clones are missing from TCRdb's copy, which holds only in-frame ones; the method was immunoSEQ multiplex PCR. Among some 100,000 clones, around 88% were seen once, and the ten largest hold under 5%. This chain joins TRBV6-6 and TRBJ1-5, with TRBD1 matching over 9 bases. This clonotype was obtained from a man aged 18 to 29 in good health and CMV-seronegative. Material for sequencing was PBMCs. The CDR3 protein is CASSYRGTGTQPQHF. As DNA, the CDR3 is TGTGCCAGCAGTTACCGCGGGACAGGGACTCAGCCCCAGCATTTT.